These 17 T cell receptor beta chains came from one sample sequenced in a study of blood T cell repertoires in COVID-19. The method was immunoSEQ multiplex PCR; TCRdb's version includes in-frame clones alone and lacks a portion of them. The profile shows about 150,000 clones, 65% to 85% of them singletons. Material for sequencing was peripheral blood. Receptors were obtained from a woman aged 45-59 years with acute or convalescent COVID-19.

The chain joins TRBV10-3 to TRBJ1-2; the match to TRBD1 covers 7 bases. This CDR3 contains 13 residues. Germline trimming cut 6 bases from V and 7 bases from J; bases unmatched to any gene: 8. CDR1 and CDR2 from the germline V gene are ENHRY and SYGVKD. CDR3 in amino acids: CAIRAQGIFGYTF. In DNA form, the CDR3 reads TGTGCCATCAGGGCACAGGGGATTTTTGGCTACACCTTC.

V usage is TRBV28 and J usage is TRBJ1-1, with D possibly matching TRBD1 (5 bases). Trimming cost V 7 bases and J 0 bases, with 12 bases left between them. The CDR3 covers 14 residues. The germline gives CDR1 MDHEN, CDR2 SYDVKM. DNA for the CDR3: TGTGCCAGCACCCTTGGGGGGTTGAACACTGAAGCTTTCTTT. Protein sequence: CASTLGGLNTEAFF.

The genes are TRBV12-3 or TRBV12-4 and TRBJ1-5, with D maybe TRBD1 (5 bases). Trimming took off 8 bases at V and 2 bases at J, with 10 bases between the two ends. The CDR3 consists of 13 residues. CDR3 in amino acids: CASSGVGNQPQHF. CDR3 in DNA: TGTGCCAGCTCGGGGGTAGGCAATCAGCCCCAGCATTTT.

The chain couples TRBV11-3 to TRBJ2-3; tentatively, D is TRBD2 (6 bases). CDR1 is SGHNT, CDR2 YENEEA, per germline. V lost 3 bases, J lost 1 base, and 11 bases lay in between. The CDR3 is made up of 15 amino acids. As DNA, the CDR3 is TGTGCCAGCAGCTTTAGCGGTTTGGGCACAGATACGCAGTATTTT. This encodes CASSFSGLGTDTQYF. Using reference TRBV11-3 and TRBJ2-3 for the parts outside the CDR3, the full variable domain is EAGVVQSPRYKIIEKKQPVAFWCNPISGHNTLYWYLQNLGQGPELLIRYENEEAVDDSQLPKDRFSAERLKGVDSTLKIQPAELGDSAVYLCASSFSGLGTDTQYFGPGTRLTVL.

V is TRBV29-1 and J is TRBJ2-2; D possibly corresponds to TRBD2 (5 bases). Trimming stripped 5 bases from V and 1 base from J, with 14 bases between. Germline-derived CDR1 and CDR2 are SQVTM and ANQGSEA. The CDR3 extends over 15 amino acids. CDR3 sequence: CSVRNGLVNTGELFF. The CDR3 DNA follows: TGCAGCGTTCGAAATGGACTTGTGAACACCGGGGAGCTGTTTTTT.

CDR3 loop: CASSYAGTGTYGEAFF. CDR3 nucleotide sequence: TGTGCCAGCAGTTACGCCGGGACAGGGACTTATGGTGAAGCTTTCTTT. V usage is TRBV6-7 and J usage is TRBJ1-1; 9 nucleotides match TRBD1. TRBV6-7 counts as an open reading frame of uncertain function. The length of the CDR3 is 16 residues. Unmatched junction bases numbered 11, after V lost 2 bases and J lost 7 bases.

Concerning this clone itself: The same CDR3 is also encoded by other DNA sequences in this sample. The chain joins TRBV27 to TRBJ2-7, with 9 bases fitting TRBD1. Germline CDR1 reads MNHEY; CDR2 reads SMNVEV (reference sequence). The ends lost 2 bases at V and 4 bases at J; junction bases unmatched: 3. The CDR3 contains 14 residues. Written as DNA, the CDR3 is TGTGCCAGCAGTTTAGGGACAGGGAGTTACGAGCAGTACTTC. Residues: CASSLGTGSYEQYF.

The sample holds a few counts of this clone. This chain connects TRBV30 to TRBJ2-7; D uncertain. Germline CDR1 is GTSNPN and CDR2 is SVGIG (reference sequence). This CDR3 is 12 amino acids long. V was pared by 3 bases and J by 0 bases, with 6 bases between. The CDR3 reads CAWSRSSYEQYF. The CDR3 DNA sequence: TGTGCCTGGAGCAGGTCCTCCTACGAGCAGTACTTC.

This chain connects TRBV11-2 to TRBJ2-7; 11 bases align to TRBD2. V dropped 3 bases and J dropped 4; count of bases not matched to a gene: 5. The germline V gene has CDR1 SGHAT and CDR2 FQNNGV. The CDR3 has 15 amino acids. This CDR3 is CASSFSGGGGYEQYF. For the CDR3, the DNA is TGTGCCAGCAGCTTTAGCGGGGGGGGCGGGTACGAGCAGTACTTC.

The V and J genes are TRBV6-5 and TRBJ1-1; D not resolved. CDR3 length equals 14 residues. Germline lookup yields CDR1 MNHEY and CDR2 SVGAGI. The ends were cut back, 2 bases at V and 5 bases at J, with 12 bases in the middle. CDR3 sequence reads: CASSYGQVPTEAFF. DNA of the CDR3: TGTGCCAGCAGTTACGGTCAGGTACCTACTGAAGCTTTCTTT.

CDR3 residues: CASSLDRGDTEAFF. CDR3 sequence (DNA): TGTGCCAGCAGCTTAGATCGGGGGGACACTGAAGCTTTCTTT. The chain has TRBV11-2 and TRBJ1-1; D is perhaps TRBD1 (5 bases). The CDR3 sequence is 14 residues long. V was pared by 0 bases and J by 3 bases, with 8 bases between. Per germline, CDR1 SGHAT and CDR2 FQNNGV.

The gene calls are TRBV4-2 and TRBJ1-2; 7 nucleotides line up with TRBD1. Germline V gene lookup returns CDR1 LGHNA and CDR2 YNFKEQ. The CDR3 length is 15 residues. Trimming took 0 bases from V and 5 from J; bases not matched to a gene: 6. The CDR3 loop is CASSQEGGQFYGYTF. The CDR3 nucleotides read TGTGCCAGCAGCCAAGAGGGGGGACAGTTTTATGGCTACACCTTC.

The V gene is TRBV19, the J gene TRBJ1-1, with 8 positions matching TRBD1. This CDR3 spans 12 amino acids. Germline values: CDR1 LNHDA, CDR2 SQIVND (reference sequence). Trimming took 10 bases from V and 5 from J; bases not matched to a gene: 6. In DNA, the CDR3 is TGTGCCACATGGACAGGGACAACTGAAGCTTTCTTT. This sequence encodes CATWTGTTEAFF.

The chain recombines TRBV10-3 with TRBJ1-6, with 8 bases lining up with TRBD1. The trim removed 3 bases at V and 7 bases at J, leaving 2 bases unmatched. The CDR3 has 14 amino acids. Germline V gene lookup returns CDR1 ENHRY and CDR2 SYGVKD. CDR3 sequence (DNA): TGTGCCATCAGTGAAAGACAGGGGAATTCACCCCTCCACTTT. Protein sequence: CAISERQGNSPLHF.

The chain recombines TRBV29-1 with TRBJ2-2; 12 bases are a match to TRBD1. This CDR3 has 16 residues. V lost 4 bases to trimming and J lost 2 bases; unmatched junction nucleotides: 5. The germline CDR1 and CDR2 sequences are SQVTM and ANQGSEA. The CDR3 DNA reads as TGCAGCGTTGGGGGACAGGGGGCGTCCAACACCGGGGAGCTGTTTTTT. Its translation: CSVGGQGASNTGELFF.

The V and J genes are TRBV28 and TRBJ2-5; D is uncertain. Trimming took 4 bases from V and 6 from J, leaving 12 bases between them. Per the germline V gene, CDR1 is MDHEN and CDR2 is SYDVKM. The CDR3 is made up of 13 amino acids. Here the CDR3 DNA reads TGTGCCAGCAGTTCTGTGAGGTGGCAGACCCAGTACTTC. Translating it yields CASSSVRWQTQYF.

This chain uses TRBV6-5 with TRBJ2-1; 9 bases match TRBD1. The V gene's germline CDR1 is MNHEY and CDR2 SVGAGI. The ends lost 3 bases at V and 6 bases at J; junction bases unmatched: 9. CDR3 length equals 16 residues. CDR3 loop: CASSYRTGAILNEQFF. CDR3 bases: TGTGCCAGCAGTTATAGGACAGGGGCGATCCTCAATGAGCAGTTCTTC.